This T cell receptor (beta chain) derives from a study of T cells in Graves' hyperthyroidism and ophthalmopathy. Study in general: Peripheral blood draws took place at initial diagnosis, ahead of any treatment.

This clonotype was counted only a few times. Researchers amplified the TCR beta CDR3 regions from RNA transcripts. Initially, a first-round RT-PCR of the TCR CDR3 employed the HTBI primer set. One entry per CDR3 protein results from TCRdb running MiXCR on the multiplex PCR reads. In the table there are about 620,000 distinct CDR3 sequences, under 20% of which are singletons. This CDR3 contains 16 residues. Germline V gene sequence: CDR1 SGHTA, CDR2 FQGNSA. After removal of 5 bases from V and 5 bases from J, the junction contained 8 bases not matched to a gene. Input material: blood. The gene calls are TRBV7-2 and TRBJ2-2, with 10 nucleotides matching TRBD1. This receptor was identified in a woman aged 30 to 39 with Graves' hyperthyroidism. The CDR3, as DNA: TGTGCCAGCAGCCACCGACAGGGGGCGCAAACCGGGGAGCTGTTTTTT. It specifies CASSHRQGAQTGELFF. Looking up the rest from reference TRBV7-2 and TRBJ2-2 gives the full variable domain: GAGVSQSPSNKVTEKGKDVELRCDPISGHTALYWYRQSLGQGLEFLIYFQGNSAPDKSGLPSDRFSAERTGGSVSTLTIQRTQQEDSAVYLCASSHRQGAQTGELFFGEGSRLTVL.